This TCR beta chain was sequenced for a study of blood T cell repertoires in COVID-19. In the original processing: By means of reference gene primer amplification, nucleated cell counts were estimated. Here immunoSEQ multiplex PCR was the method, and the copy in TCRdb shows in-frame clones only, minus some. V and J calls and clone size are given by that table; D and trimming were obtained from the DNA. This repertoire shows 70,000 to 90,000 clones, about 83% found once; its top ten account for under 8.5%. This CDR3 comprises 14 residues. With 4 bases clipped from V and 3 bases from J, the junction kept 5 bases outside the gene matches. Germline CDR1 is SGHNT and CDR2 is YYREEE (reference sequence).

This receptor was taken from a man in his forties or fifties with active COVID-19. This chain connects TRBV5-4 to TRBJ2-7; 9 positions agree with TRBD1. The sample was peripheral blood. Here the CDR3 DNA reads TGTGCCAGCAGCGGGGACAGGGCAGGCTACGAGCAGTACTTC. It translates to CASSGDRAGYEQYF. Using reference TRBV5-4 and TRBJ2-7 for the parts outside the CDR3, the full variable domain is ETGVTQSPTHLIKTRGQQVTLRCSSQSGHNTVSWYQQALGQGPQFIFQYYREEENGRGNFPPRFSGLQFPNYSSELNVNALELDDSALYLCASSGDRAGYEQYFGPGTRLTVT.